This passage covers 9 T cell receptor beta chains from one sample sequenced in a study of control samples from healthy donors and cancer patients. The table came from immunoSEQ multiplex PCR; TCRdb's copy has only in-frame clones and leaves some out. Here the sample spans 55,000 to 70,000 clones, approximately 90% being singletons. Sequencing was performed on PBMCs. These receptors came from a man aged 30 to 39 with colorectal cancer.

The rearrangement links TRBV18 to TRBJ1-5; maybe TRBD1 (6 bases). Trimming cost V 6 bases and J 5 bases, with 11 bases left between them. Germline V gene data show CDR1 as KGHSH and CDR2 as LQKENI. This CDR3 spans 13 amino acids. The CDR3: CASSRGADQPQHF. The CDR3 nucleotides are TGTGCCAGCTCTCGGGGGGCGGATCAGCCCCAGCATTTT. Complete variable domain (other parts from reference TRBV18 and TRBJ1-5): NAGVMQNPRHLVRRRGQEARLRCSPMKGHSHVYWYRQLPEEGLKFMVYLQKENIIDESGMPKERFSAEFPKEGPSILRIQQVVRGDSAAYFCASSRGADQPQHFGDGTRLSIL.

J is TRBJ1-6 and V is TRBV7-2; no clear D. V was shortened by 7 bases and J by 4 bases, with 14 bases between the two germline ends. Germline CDR1 SGHTA, CDR2 FQGNSA. The CDR3 loop spans 15 amino acids. CDR3 in DNA: TGTGCCAGCACAACGGGGAGAAGTTATAATTCACCCCTCCACTTT. Encoded protein: CASTTGRSYNSPLHF. Together with reference TRBV7-2 and TRBJ1-6, the CDR3 gives the full variable domain: GAGVSQSPSNKVTEKGKDVELRCDPISGHTALYWYRQSLGQGLEFLIYFQGNSAPDKSGLPSDRFSAERTGGSVSTLTIQRTQQEDSAVYLCASTTGRSYNSPLHFGNGTRLTVT.

V is TRBV29-1 and J is TRBJ2-7; TRBD2 agrees at 13 bases. Trimming took 6 bases from V and 6 from J; bases not matched to a gene: 8. Germline loops: CDR1 SQVTM, CDR2 ANQGSEA. The CDR3 runs to 14 residues. The CDR3 sequence: CSVALTSGGTEQYF. CDR3 nucleotide sequence: TGCAGCGTGGCGTTGACTAGCGGGGGGACCGAGCAGTACTTC.

This clone was observed once. V and J are TRBV6-5 and TRBJ1-1, with a tentative D call TRBD1 (6 bases). Germline assignment: CDR1 MNHEY and CDR2 SVGAGI. V was shortened by 5 bases and J by 4 bases, with 14 bases between the two germline ends. The CDR3 is made up of 14 amino acids. The CDR3 DNA is TGTGCCAGCAGTCCACAGGGTGGTGTCACTGAAGCTTTCTTT. Protein: CASSPQGGVTEAFF.

The rearrangement joins TRBV5-1 to TRBJ1-1; D ambiguous. This CDR3 has 14 residues. Germline CDR1 SGHRS, CDR2 YFSETQ. Trimming took off 0 bases at V and 0 bases at J, with 6 bases between the two ends. CDR3 amino acids: CASSLAPMNTEAFF. The CDR3 DNA follows: TGCGCCAGCAGCTTGGCCCCAATGAACACTGAAGCTTTCTTT.

Concerning this clone itself: This same CDR3 is encoded by further DNA sequences in the sample. This chain joins TRBV19 and TRBJ1-4; D is possibly TRBD1 (6 bases). Germline CDR1 and CDR2: LNHDA and SQIVND (reference sequence). The length of the CDR3 is 14 residues. Deletions cut 3 bases from V and 5 bases from J, with 10 bases between. Written as DNA, the CDR3 is TGTGCCAGTAGTATCGCGAGGGGGAATGAAAAACTGTTTTTT. This codes for CASSIARGNEKLFF.

J is TRBJ2-2 and V is TRBV19, with TRBD1 as a possible D gene (8 bases). Germline assignment: CDR1 LNHDA and CDR2 SQIVND (reference sequence). With 7 bases removed from V and 3 bases from J, the gap between germline ends came to 18 bases. CDR3 size: 16 residues. The CDR3 DNA reads TGTGCCAGTACCTTTGAGCGGGGACAGGACACCGGGGAGCTGTTTTTT. Translating it yields CASTFERGQDTGELFF.

The gene calls are TRBV4-3 and TRBJ1-5; D is perhaps TRBD1 (5 bases). V lost 2 bases to trimming and J lost 0 bases, with 11 bases between them. CDR1 is LGHNA, CDR2 YSLEER, per germline. This CDR3 is built from 16 residues. The CDR3 DNA reads as TGCGCCAGCAGCCAACAATACAGGAATAGCAATCAGCCCCAGCATTTT. It translates to CASSQQYRNSNQPQHF.

The CDR3 coding sequence is TGTGCCAGCAGCTTGGTCGGGTCCATGTTTGAAGCTTTCTTT. Encoded protein: CASSLVGSMFEAFF. V gene TRBV5-4 combines with J gene TRBJ1-1; D unresolved. Per the germline V gene, CDR1 is SGHNT and CDR2 is YYREEE (reference sequence). CDR3 length: 14 amino acids. The V end was cut by 0 bases, the J end by 7 bases, with 13 bases between. Complete variable domain (other parts from reference TRBV5-4 and TRBJ1-1): ETGVTQSPTHLIKTRGQQVTLRCSSQSGHNTVSWYQQALGQGPQFIFQYYREEENGRGNFPPRFSGLQFPNYSSELNVNALELDDSALYLCASSLVGSMFEAFFGQGTRLTVV.